This is a list of T cell receptor beta chains from one sample in a study of regulatory T cells in long-lasting Graves disease. TCRdb analysed the multiplex PCR reads with MiXCR anew, one entry per CDR3 protein. The sample lists around 450,000 distinct CDR3 sequences, under 15% seen once, with around 15% in the top ten. Separately, the same data were catalogued under a study of T cells in Graves' hyperthyroidism and ophthalmopathy.

The sample was peripheral blood mononuclear cells (PBMCs), taken at new diagnosis, from a patient treated with antithyroid drugs. The receptors were sampled from a woman in her 30s with Graves disease. Both conserved end residues are trimmed from each CDR3. A D gene is named only where the DNA matches it firmly.

J: TRBJ2-1
D: TRBD2
length: 13
V: TRBV2
CDR3: ASSEASGYTNEQF

J: TRBJ1-3
D: .
length: 13
V: TRBV19
CDR3: ASSIGFISGNTIY

J: TRBJ1-4
D: .
length: 11
V: TRBV9
CDR3: ASSGPVGEKLF

J: TRBJ1-5
D: .
length: 12
V: TRBV6-1
CDR3: ASSEVRDNQPQH

J: TRBJ1-1
D: .
length: 13
V: TRBV6-2/TRBV6-3
CDR3: ASSEAIGANTEAF

J: TRBJ2-7
D: .
length: 11
V: TRBV6-2/TRBV6-3
CDR3: ASSEFLAKEQY

J: TRBJ2-1
D: .
length: 10
V: TRBV7-9
CDR3: ASSLGRHEQF

J: TRBJ2-3
D: TRBD1
length: 14
V: TRBV4-1
CDR3: ASSPPDRGLTGTQY

J: TRBJ2-2
D: .
length: 14
V: TRBV11-2
CDR3: ASSFPKTENTGELF

J: TRBJ2-7
D: .
length: 12
V: TRBV6-1
CDR3: ASASAGVPYEQY

J: TRBJ2-2
D: .
length: 13
V: TRBV12-3/TRBV12-4
CDR3: ASSLVADNTGELF

J: TRBJ1-5
D: TRBD1
length: 20
V: TRBV28
CDR3: ASSQDRQSNRSWLYSNQPQH

J: TRBJ2-2
D: .
length: 12
V: TRBV11-2
CDR3: ASSFGRETGELF

J: TRBJ2-3
D: .
length: 12
V: TRBV6-2/TRBV6-3
CDR3: ASSLRARTDTQY

J: TRBJ2-7
D: TRBD1
length: 12
V: TRBV11-1
CDR3: ASSLGQGTLPQY

J: TRBJ1-2
D: .
length: 11
V: TRBV5-1
CDR3: ASSFGFTYGYT

J: TRBJ2-1
D: .
length: 13
V: TRBV19
CDR3: ASSTASGGGNEQF

J: TRBJ2-1
D: .
length: 13
V: TRBV24-1
CDR3: ATSDLGLAGDEQF

J: TRBJ1-1
D: TRBD1
length: 13
V: TRBV7-2
CDR3: ASSLAGTGDTEAF

J: TRBJ2-1
D: TRBD1
length: 12
V: TRBV30
CDR3: AYATGTGDNEQF

J: TRBJ1-5
D: .
length: 13
V: TRBV5-8
CDR3: ASSFYRQGNQPQH

J: TRBJ1-4
D: .
length: 12
V: TRBV19
CDR3: ASTGRGANEKLF

J: TRBJ2-3
D: .
length: 12
V: TRBV28
CDR3: ASSSGTEVDTQY

J: TRBJ2-1
D: TRBD1
length: 13
V: TRBV7-3
CDR3: ASSGQGARGNEQF

J: TRBJ1-5
D: TRBD1
length: 16
V: TRBV7-8
CDR3: ASSLGYRGRTPNQPQH

J: TRBJ2-1
D: TRBD1
length: 12
V: TRBV7-9
CDR3: ASSLTGQGDGQF

J: TRBJ2-3
D: .
length: 18
V: TRBV5-1
CDR3: ASSLHPIGADTQSRETQY

J: TRBJ2-7
D: TRBD2
length: 13
V: TRBV30
CDR3: AWSYRLAGSYEQY

J: TRBJ1-6
D: .
length: 13
V: TRBV4-1
CDR3: ASSQSRMVNSPLH

J: TRBJ2-1
D: .
length: 9
V: TRBV7-4
CDR3: ASSPAYEQF

J: TRBJ2-1
D: .
length: 13
V: TRBV15
CDR3: ATSRAIDRYNEQF

J: TRBJ2-7
D: TRBD1
length: 13
V: TRBV11-2
CDR3: ASSLLTGTSYEQY

J: TRBJ2-7
D: TRBD2
length: 13
V: TRBV3-1
CDR3: ASSQDSGGNYEQY

J: TRBJ2-2
D: .
length: 9
V: TRBV6-2/TRBV6-3
CDR3: ASSYRGTVF